This is a list of T cell receptor beta chains from one sample in a study of cytomegalovirus exposure and HLA in healthy donors. The method was immunoSEQ multiplex PCR; TCRdb's version includes in-frame clones alone and lacks a portion of them. In the table there are about 110,000 clones, 80% to 90% of which are singletons. The sample taken for sequencing was PBMCs. The receptors were gathered from a man aged 50-59 years in good health and CMV-seronegative. CDR3s include the opening cysteine and the closing phenylalanine or tryptophan.

TRBV18	TRBJ1-6	CASSPQGENSPLHF
TRBV6-6	TRBJ1-1	CASSYPNLMRAEAFF
TRBV5-1	.	CASSLSSTYEQYF
TRBV6-1	TRBJ1-5	CATGQGPNQPQHF
TRBV5-1	TRBJ1-1	CASSWGGQRETEAFF
TRBV7-2	TRBJ1-2	CASSLLAYGYTF
TRBV6-5	TRBJ1-1	CASRQSGPPGAFF
TRBV4-3	TRBJ2-6	CASSQTYQGAGANVLTF
TRBV9	TRBJ1-1	CASSATGGDTEAFF
TRBV28	TRBJ1-5	CASRESMTTSSPQHF
TRBV28	TRBJ2-1	CASSLRQDSYNEQFF
TRBV5-4	TRBJ1-6	CASSFEGNYNSPLHF
TRBV9	TRBJ2-7	CASSVDVGGEQYF
TRBV7-8	TRBJ1-1	CASSPDRAGMEDTEAFF
TRBV10-3	TRBJ2-5	CAISVQETQYF
TRBV7-2	TRBJ1-1	CASSRQGMNTEAFF
TRBV15	TRBJ1-5	CATRRQNNQPQHF
TRBV11-2	TRBJ2-3	CASSVGLAGGGTQYF
TRBV5-1	TRBJ1-1	CASSLGLGANTEAFF
TRBV6-6	TRBJ2-1	CASSSMNEQFF
TRBV30	TRBJ2-1	CAWSDGGRGGNNEQFF
TRBV29-1	TRBJ2-7	CSVGTGFYEQYF
TRBV5-8	TRBJ2-7	CASSLYSGLPLYEQYF
TRBV15	TRBJ2-5	CATSRVPDGGETQYF
TRBV9	TRBJ2-2	CASSVGGHLTGELFF
TRBV11-2	TRBJ2-3	CASRISSTDTQYF
TRBV5-4	TRBJ2-1	CASSLDPGSDEQFF
TRBV5-1	TRBJ1-1	CASSLSTGGNTEAFF
TRBV30	TRBJ1-1	CAWTVDSSLNTEAFF
TRBV4-1	TRBJ1-4	CASSLDRTKEGGKLFF
TRBV19	TRBJ1-4	CASSMTGGDEKLFF
TRBV6-4	TRBJ1-1	CASRRGDEAFF
TRBV5-4	TRBJ1-1	CASSGDSVIGTEAFF
TRBV6-1	TRBJ1-5	CASRGDSLGNQPQHF
TRBV6-1	TRBJ2-3	CASSEQPSGGTDTQYF
TRBV9	TRBJ2-1	CASSLTGREQFF
TRBV29-1	TRBJ1-1	CSVTGTNTEAFF
TRBV7-2	TRBJ2-7	CASSLGPYYEQYF
TRBV30	TRBJ1-5	CAWSLQGGHQPQHF
TRBV30	TRBJ1-1	CAYNRETNTEAFF
TRBV7-9	TRBJ1-1	CAALKGSEAFF
TRBV7-2	TRBJ2-2	CASSPTNTGELFF
TRBV16	TRBJ1-2	CASSPRATVGYTF
TRBV5-5	TRBJ1-2	CASSSTGAGDYGYTF
TRBV5-8	TRBJ1-5	CASSYDRGRDQPQHF
TRBV7-2	TRBJ2-1	CASSFGSSYNEQFF
TRBV19	TRBJ1-2	CASRATANYGYTF
TRBV5-8	TRBJ1-6	CASSRDRGNSPLHF
TRBV27	TRBJ1-2	CASSPNDRGLVGYTF
TRBV30	TRBJ2-3	CAWRDRGDTQYF
TRBV7-3	TRBJ2-7	CASSASYGGGGAYEQYF
TRBV6-5	TRBJ1-4	CASSSMGGANEKLFF
TRBV6-4	TRBJ1-6	CASSDSGGSPLHF
TRBV27	TRBJ1-2	CASSLSAVEGYGHTF
TRBV19	TRBJ1-5	CASSLLTGPNQPQHF
TRBV7-2	TRBJ1-2	CASSLAGAGAGYGYTF
TRBV7-9	TRBJ1-1	CASSLDRGQGNTEAFF
TRBV7-3	TRBJ2-3	CASSSQTGADTQYF